This is a list of T cell receptor beta chains from one sample in a study of blood T cell repertoires in COVID-19. Here immunoSEQ multiplex PCR was the method, and the copy in TCRdb shows in-frame clones only, minus some. The table records approximately 36,000 clones, approximately 78% of them present only once. The source material was peripheral blood. Receptors were obtained from a human donor in a cohort sampled during active or convalescent COVID-19. The donor label of this sample is uncertain. The CDR3 runs from the conserved cysteine through the conserved F or W. D genes are given only for firm matches.

D	V	J	DNA	CDR3
TRBD2	TRBV4-2	TRBJ2-3	TGTGCCAGCAGCCTGCGACTAGCGGGGGTCACAGATACGCAGTATTTT	CASSLRLAGVTDTQYF
-	TRBV3-1/TRBV3-2	TRBJ1-2	TGTGCCAGCAGCCCCGAGAGAGGCGGAGGCTACACCTTC	CASSPERGGGYTF
-	TRBV6-5	TRBJ1-3	TGTGCCTCCAAAGAAGGGGCGGGAAACACCATATATTTT	CASKEGAGNTIYF
-	TRBV7-9	TRBJ2-2	TGTGCCAGCAGCTTAATGTCAGACACCGGGGAGCTGTTTTTT	CASSLMSDTGELFF
TRBD2	TRBV6-5	TRBJ2-7	TGTGCCAGCAGCCGGACTAGCGGGACCTCCTACGAGCAGTACTTC	CASSRTSGTSYEQYF
-	TRBV9	TRBJ2-3	TGTGCCAGCAGCGTAGTCAGTACAGATACGCAGTATTTT	CASSVVSTDTQYF
TRBD2	TRBV30	TRBJ2-5	TGTGCCTGGATATCGGCTAGCGGGAGGAGGACGGAGACCCAGTACTTC	CAWISASGRRTETQYF
TRBD1	TRBV7-9	TRBJ2-1	TGTGCCAGCAGCCGCCCGGGACAGGGATACAATGAGCAGTTCTTC	CASSRPGQGYNEQFF
TRBD1	TRBV7-3	TRBJ2-3	TGTGCCAGCAGCAACAGGGGGCCCGCAGATACGCAGTATTTT	CASSNRGPADTQYF
TRBD1	TRBV9	TRBJ2-2	TGTGCCAGCAGCGCCCGGGACAGGGGGTTGGAGGAGCTGTTTTTT	CASSARDRGLEELFF
TRBD1	TRBV19	TRBJ2-5	TGTGCCACCAAACTCGGGACAGGTGTCGAGACCCAGTACTTC	CATKLGTGVETQYF
TRBD2	TRBV9	TRBJ2-3	TGTGCCAGCAGCGTAGTCAGCGGGGGAGGTACAGATACGCAGTATTTT	CASSVVSGGGTDTQYF
TRBD1	TRBV11-2	TRBJ1-1	TGTGCCAGCAGCTTAGATCGTAACAGGGGCACTGAAGCTTTCTTT	CASSLDRNRGTEAFF
TRBD2	TRBV5-1	TRBJ2-7	TGCGCCAGCAGCTTGTATGATAGCGGGATAGGGAGCGAGCAGTACTTC	CASSLYDSGIGSEQYF
TRBD1	TRBV6-5	TRBJ1-5	TGTGCCAGCAGTTACAGTTCGACAGGGGGCCAGCCCCAGCATTTT	CASSYSSTGGQPQHF
-	TRBV6-5	TRBJ2-2	TGTGCCAGCAGTCCCCGCCGGGTGGCCACCGGGGAGCTGTTTTTT	CASSPRRVATGELFF
TRBD2	TRBV20-1	TRBJ2-7	TGCAGTGCTAGTACAAAGCGGGAGGCGGGTGAGCAGTACTTC	CSASTKREAGEQYF